The present entry profiles one TCR beta chain with its context. What it binds is unknown. These data originate in a study of cytomegalovirus exposure and HLA in healthy donors. Study results and caveats: In vitro checks showed that a few CMV-associated chains really do target CMV antigens.

TCRdb keeps only in-frame clones here, not all; method: immunoSEQ multiplex PCR. The sample holds about 150,000 clones, 70% to 90% seen once. CDR1 and CDR2 (germline): MGHDK, SYGVNS. There are 16 residues in the CDR3. The ends were cut back, 2 bases at V and 4 bases at J, with 16 bases in the middle. This clonotype originated in a man between 18 and 35 years old in good health and CMV-seropositive. Sequencing used PBMCs. The chain combines TRBV25-1 with TRBJ2-3; D perhaps matches TRBD2 (6 bases). CDR3 residues: CASSEDWGEIPDTQYF. The CDR3 DNA is TGTGCCAGCAGTGAAGATTGGGGGGAGATACCAGATACGCAGTATTTT.